The T cell receptor beta chain under discussion was sequenced for a study of T cells in Graves' hyperthyroidism and ophthalmopathy. The sample holds many counts of this clonotype. The CDR3 runs 14 residues. Germline CDR1 is DFQATT and CDR2 is SNEGSKA (reference sequence). With 5 bases removed from V and 1 base from J, the gap between germline ends came to 13 bases. Amplified TCR beta CDR3 regions derived from RNA transcripts. In the first-round RT-PCR of the TCR CDR3, the HTBI primer set was used. Each CDR3 protein gets one entry after TCRdb re-called the multiplex PCR reads with MiXCR. The sample lists roughly 640,000 distinct CDR3 sequences; approximately 16% were seen once.

The specimen was blood. This TCR derives from a woman between 40 and 50 years old with Graves' ophthalmopathy. The rearrangement links TRBV20-1 to TRBJ2-3; maybe TRBD1 (5 bases). DNA for the CDR3: TGCAGTGCTCCCAAGGGGTTGGGCACAGATACGCAGTATTTT. Translated: CSAPKGLGTDTQYF.